This TCR beta chain came from a study of OX40 agonist ivuxolimab in advanced cancers. Assay used: immunoSEQ multiplex PCR; TCRdb lists only in-frame clones, some missing. The sample contains about 73,000 clones, roughly 90% of which appear only once. The ends lost 3 bases at V and 6 bases at J; junction bases unmatched: 4. The CDR3 contains 14 residues. Germline V CDR1 and CDR2: SGHRS, YFSETQ. This chain connects TRBV5-1 to TRBJ2-4, with 9 bases fitting TRBD1. The receptor was isolated from an adult with an advanced solid tumor such as melanoma, head and neck, liver or kidney cancer. Sequenced here: CD4+ or CD8+ T cells sorted from blood, sampled in a trial of the OX40 agonist ivuxolimab. Written as DNA, the CDR3 is TGCGCCAGCAGCTCACAGGGGGCCGGAAACATTCAGTACTTC. Amino acids: CASSSQGAGNIQYF.